The rows below give T cell receptor beta chains drawn from one sample of a study of T-cell memory formation after mild COVID-19. TCRdb re-analysed the 5' RACE reads in MiXCR, keeping a single row per CDR3 protein. The table has 92,000 or so distinct CDR3 sequences, around 16% seen once; the top ten hold under 45%. The sequenced sample was PBMCs or a T cell subset sorted from them (not recorded which). The receptors were gathered from a man aged 18 to 30 who had mild COVID-19 (a few samples of this study predate the infection). Cell type and time point are not known. Both conserved end residues are part of each CDR3. A D gene is named only where the DNA matches it firmly. Rows may omit the clone size; those that give it use once, few, many or a size class.

TRBV5-5	TRBJ2-3	-	TRBD2	CASILRGYGGGATDTQYF	TGTGCCAGCATTCTCCGCGGGTACGGGGGGGGCGCCACAGATACGCAGTATTTT
TRBV27	TRBJ2-4	few	-	CATKGPRGKNIQYF	TGTGCCACCAAGGGACCCCGGGGCAAAAACATTCAGTACTTC
TRBV4-1	TRBJ2-1	-	-	CASSQGDIREQFF	TGCGCCAGCAGCCAAGGGGACATCAGGGAGCAGTTCTTC
TRBV6-4	TRBJ2-1	few	-	CASSVTTYNEQFF	TGTGCCAGCAGTGTGACCACCTACAATGAGCAGTTCTTC
TRBV6-5	TRBJ2-1	few	TRBD2	CASSYPRAGGKNEQFF	TGTGCCAGCAGTTACCCTCGGGCGGGGGGCAAAAATGAGCAGTTCTTC
TRBV20-1	TRBJ1-5	-	-	CSARQGLSNQPQHF	TGCAGTGCTAGGCAGGGCCTTAGCAATCAGCCCCAGCATTTT
TRBV10-2	TRBJ2-4	-	TRBD1	CASSDRQGANIQYF	TGCGCCAGCAGTGATCGGCAGGGGGCTAACATTCAGTACTTC
TRBV5-1	TRBJ1-1	few	-	CASSPYRVGTEAFF	TGCGCCAGCAGCCCGTACAGGGTGGGGACTGAAGCTTTCTTT
TRBV4-3	TRBJ2-1	many	-	CASSQDRGLTYNEQFF	TGCGCCAGCAGCCAAGATCGGGGTCTGACCTACAATGAGCAGTTCTTC
TRBV4-2	TRBJ2-5	-	TRBD2	CASSQGAGGKETQYF	TGTGCCAGCAGCCAAGGGGCGGGGGGGAAAGAGACCCAGTACTTC
TRBV6-1	TRBJ1-1	few	TRBD1	CATGRQGSEAFF	TGTGCCACCGGAAGACAGGGCTCTGAAGCTTTCTTT